The 26 T cell receptor beta chains below all came from one sample that was sequenced in a study of T cell responses to AZD1222 COVID-19 vaccine. The assay was immunoSEQ multiplex PCR, and TCRdb's table has in-frame clones only and misses some. The data show approximately 180,000 clones, 85% to 95% seen once. Sequences were derived from peripheral blood, sampled on day 0 of AZD1222 vaccination. These receptors all come from an adult in good health.

This rearrangement joins TRBV27 to TRBJ2-1, with 13 bases identical to TRBD2. The CDR3 is made up of 14 amino acids. Trimming at V came to 8 bases and at J to 5 bases, leaving 3 bases not matched to a gene. Germline V gene sequence: CDR1 MNHEY, CDR2 SMNVEV (reference sequence). The CDR3 DNA is TGTGCCAGCTTTGGACTAGCGGGAGACAATGAGCAGTTCTTC. This translates into CASFGLAGDNEQFF.

The chain is built from TRBV7-9 and TRBJ2-1, with 10 bases lining up with TRBD1. This CDR3 spans 13 amino acids. CDR1 is SEHNR and CDR2 is FQNEAQ in the germline V gene (reference sequence). V shed 2 bases, J shed 10 bases, and the junction held 2 bases outside the gene matches. This CDR3 reads CASSLKTGGEQFF. CDR3 nucleotides: TGTGCCAGCAGCTTAAAGACAGGGGGCGAGCAGTTCTTC.

The chain uses TRBV19 and TRBJ1-6, with D uncertain. The V end was cut by 4 bases, the J end by 12 bases, with 10 bases between. This CDR3 region has 12 residues. Per the germline V gene, CDR1 is LNHDA and CDR2 is SQIVND (reference sequence). The CDR3 sequence: CASSTLGGPLHF. The CDR3, as DNA: TGTGCCAGTAGTACTCTCGGCGGACCCCTCCACTTT.

The rearrangement links TRBV6-5 to TRBJ2-1; TRBD1 matches at 11 bases. Per the germline V gene, CDR1 is MNHEY and CDR2 is SVGAGI. J gave up 7 bases and V 2 bases, and 4 bases lay outside the gene matches. The CDR3 length is 15 residues. CDR3 DNA sequence: TGTGCCAGCAGTTACAACGGACAGGGGGCTAATGAGCAGTTCTTC. Translation: CASSYNGQGANEQFF.

V is TRBV30 and J is TRBJ2-1; TRBD2 matches at 9 bases. This CDR3 comprises 14 residues. From germline, CDR1 is GTSNPN and CDR2 SVGIG (reference sequence). J gave up 3 bases and V 5 bases, and 5 bases lay outside the gene matches. The CDR3, as DNA: TGTGCCTGGGCGGAGACTAGCGGCTACAATGAGCAGTTCTTC. Translation gives CAWAETSGYNEQFF.

The CDR3 loop reads CASSLAASSNEQFF. CDR3 DNA sequence: TGTGCCAGCAGCTTAGCGGCAAGCTCCAATGAGCAGTTCTTC. The chain uses TRBV7-9 and TRBJ2-1; D remains unclear. The V and J ends lost 0 bases and 6 bases respectively, with 9 bases between them. This CDR3 is 14 amino acids long. From germline, CDR1 is SEHNR and CDR2 FQNEAQ (reference sequence). The complete variable domain, with remaining parts taken from reference TRBV7-9 and TRBJ2-1, reads DTGVSQNPRHKITKRGQNVTFRCDPISEHNRLYWYRQTLGQGPEFLTYFQNEAQLEKSRLLSDRFSAERPKGSFSTLEIQRTEQGDSAMYLCASSLAASSNEQFFGPGTRLTVL.

The chain joins TRBV5-1 to TRBJ2-7; 7 positions match TRBD2. J gave up 4 bases and V 0 bases, and 7 bases lay outside the gene matches. The CDR3 covers 15 residues. Germline CDR1 SGHRS, CDR2 YFSETQ. CDR3 nucleotides: TGCGCCAGCAGCTTGGATCTAGCGGAGCATTACGAGCAGTACTTC. Translated: CASSLDLAEHYEQYF.

DNA for the CDR3: TGCGCCAGCATGCGACTAGCGGGACCGACAGATACGCAGTATTTT. It translates to CASMRLAGPTDTQYF. The chain has TRBV5-1 and TRBJ2-3; TRBD2 matches at 11 bases. V lost 6 bases and J lost 3; bases outside the gene matches: 6. The CDR3 totals 15 residues. Germline V gene data show CDR1 as SGHRS and CDR2 as YFSETQ.

CDR3 loop: CASSFGPGLALNEQFF. The CDR3 DNA sequence: TGTGCCAGCAGTTTCGGACCGGGACTAGCGCTCAATGAGCAGTTCTTC. The gene calls are TRBV27 and TRBJ2-1; 10 bases map to TRBD2. Germline V gene sequence: CDR1 MNHEY, CDR2 SMNVEV (reference sequence). The CDR3 consists of 16 residues. V lost 3 bases, J lost 6 bases, and 8 bases stayed unmatched.

The rearrangement joins TRBV3-1 (or the pseudogene TRBV3-2) to TRBJ2-7; no clear D gene. This CDR3 contains 12 residues. Germline V gene sequence: CDR1 LGHDT, CDR2 YNNKEL (reference sequence). Trimming removed 1 base at V and 3 bases at J, with 4 bases between. The CDR3 coding sequence is TGTGCCAGCAGCCAAGCCTACTACGAGCAGTACTTC. This gives the protein CASSQAYYEQYF.

This chain joins TRBV7-9 and TRBJ1-2; 8 bases map to TRBD1. From germline, CDR1 is SEHNR and CDR2 FQNEAQ (reference sequence). This CDR3 has 13 residues. V dropped 4 bases and J dropped 4; count of bases not matched to a gene: 2. The CDR3 reads CASSSGQGYGYTF. As DNA, the CDR3 is TGTGCCAGCAGCTCTGGACAGGGCTATGGCTACACCTTC.

The chain is built from TRBV19 and TRBJ1-5; TRBD1 might be the D (5 bases). The CDR3 runs 16 residues. Trimming left V 3 bases short and J 0 bases short, with 12 bases between. The germline V gene encodes CDR1 LNHDA and CDR2 SQIVND (reference sequence). DNA of the CDR3: TGTGCCAGTAGTATCTCGGGGACGTATAGCAATCAGCCCCAGCATTTT. It is translated as CASSISGTYSNQPQHF. The full variable domain, completed using reference TRBV19 and TRBJ1-5, is DGGITQSPKYLFRKEGQNVTLSCEQNLNHDAMYWYRQDPGQGLRLIYYSQIVNDFQKGDIAEGYSVSREKKESFPLTVTSAQKNPTAFYLCASSISGTYSNQPQHFGDGTRLSIL.

V usage is TRBV5-1 and J usage is TRBJ2-1; 7 bases are a match to TRBD2. V lost 9 bases and J lost 0; bases outside the gene matches: 6. Germline V CDR1 and CDR2: SGHRS, YFSETQ. This CDR3 spans 14 amino acids. The CDR3 region is CATGGGSSYNEQFF. The CDR3 DNA reads TGCGCCACCGGGGGAGGGAGCTCCTACAATGAGCAGTTCTTC.

In regard to this clone: Mismatch with germline at one junction end may stem from a read error. The genes are TRBV30 and TRBJ2-1; D tentatively reads TRBD1 or TRBD2 (5 bases each). Germline V gene data show CDR1 as GTSNPN and CDR2 as SVGIG (reference sequence). The CDR3 loop spans 11 amino acids. The CDR3 spells CAWSPSRDALF. The DNA for the CDR3 is TGTGCCTGGAGTCCGTCCCGGGACGCTCTCTTC.

The V gene is TRBV5-1, the J gene TRBJ2-7, with 7 bases identical to TRBD1. CDR3 length equals 13 residues. Germline loops: CDR1 SGHRS, CDR2 YFSETQ. V was clipped by 4 bases and J by 7 bases; unmatched bases: 8. CDR3 bases: TGCGCCAGCAGCGTGTCGACAGGGCGGGAGCAGTACTTC. Its protein is CASSVSTGREQYF.

V gene TRBV9 combines with J gene TRBJ1-1, with 9 bases fitting TRBD1. The V segment lost 0 bases and the J segment 11 bases; nucleotides outside the gene matches: 8. The CDR3 loop spans 14 amino acids. Germline V CDR1 and CDR2: SGDLS, YYNGEE. The CDR3 coding sequence is TGTGCCAGCAGCGTAGAGGTGGGGACAGGGCGTGCTTTCTTT. Amino acids: CASSVEVGTGRAFF.

This chain uses TRBV19 with TRBJ2-5; 12 nucleotides agree with TRBD2. V shed 3 bases, J shed 3 bases, and the junction held 8 bases outside the gene matches. Germline CDR1 reads LNHDA; CDR2 reads SQIVND (reference sequence). This CDR3 contains 17 residues. The CDR3 DNA sequence: TGTGCCAGTAGTATCCGGACTAGCGGGATAGACAAAGAGACCCAGTACTTC. It encodes CASSIRTSGIDKETQYF.

This chain joins TRBV6-5 and TRBJ2-6; D gene unclear. Germline CDR1 and CDR2: MNHEY and SVGAGI. The CDR3 spans 13 residues. Trimming left V 8 bases short and J 1 base short, with 6 bases between. CDR3 in amino acids: CASGVSGANVLTF. CDR3 DNA sequence: TGTGCCAGCGGGGTTTCTGGGGCCAACGTCCTGACTTTC.

V usage is TRBV14 and J usage is TRBJ2-2, with 13 bases identical to TRBD2. CDR1 and CDR2 from the germline V gene are SGHDN and FVKESK. The CDR3 is made up of 17 amino acids. The trim removed 4 bases at V and 3 bases at J, leaving 5 bases unmatched. The CDR3 nucleotides read TGTGCCAGCAGCCCCGGACTAGCGGGAGAGGACACCGGGGAGCTGTTTTTT. Protein: CASSPGLAGEDTGELFF.

The chain links TRBV30 to TRBJ1-1; D is unclear. The germline gives CDR1 GTSNPN, CDR2 SVGIG (reference sequence). V lost 2 bases to trimming and J lost 4 bases, with 14 bases between them. This CDR3 has 14 amino acids. The CDR3, as DNA: TGTGCCTGGAGTTTCTCCGTTTCTGGCACTGAAGCTTTCTTT. It specifies CAWSFSVSGTEAFF.

This clone was recorded only once. The chain uses TRBV27 and TRBJ2-1, with 7 bases lining up with TRBD2. Germline assignment: CDR1 MNHEY and CDR2 SMNVEV (reference sequence). The CDR3 length is 14 residues. V lost 5 bases and J lost 10; bases outside the gene matches: 11. Here the CDR3 DNA reads TGTGCCAGCAGTGTAGTAGCGGGTCCTTGGGAGCAGTTCTTC. It codes for CASSVVAGPWEQFF.

This clone was seen once. The chain has TRBV28 and TRBJ1-1; no definite D call. The V gene's germline CDR1 is MDHEN and CDR2 SYDVKM. Between the trimmed V and J ends, which lost 3 bases and 6 bases, there was a span of 8 bases. The CDR3 is 12 amino acids. The CDR3 nucleotides read TGTGCCAGCAGTTTGGTACACCCTGAAGCTTTCTTT. Protein product: CASSLVHPEAFF.

The chain couples TRBV12-3 or TRBV12-4 to TRBJ1-4, with D tentatively TRBD1 (5 bases). V was shortened by 5 bases and J by 8 bases, with 12 bases between the two germline ends. CDR3 size: 13 residues. CDR3: CASSQPGREKLFF. CDR3 DNA sequence: TGTGCCAGCAGTCAGCCGGGACGCGAAAAACTGTTTTTT.

The rearrangement uses TRBV28 and TRBJ2-1; TRBD1 might be the D (6 bases). Germline V lookup: CDR1 MDHEN, CDR2 SYDVKM. This CDR3 spans 15 amino acids. Trimming took 2 bases from V and 6 from J, leaving 14 bases between them. Here the CDR3 DNA reads TGTGCCAGCAGTTTAGACAGGAACTGGCGCAATGAGCAGTTCTTC. This codes for CASSLDRNWRNEQFF.

This chain connects TRBV19 to TRBJ2-1; no clear D gene. The CDR3 sequence is 16 residues long. Germline V CDR1 and CDR2: LNHDA, SQIVND (reference sequence). Trimming took 5 bases from V and 7 from J, leaving 21 bases between them. DNA of the CDR3: TGTGCCAGTAGTGTAATACAGAGCTTTTTGATGAATGAGCAGTTCTTC. Protein product: CASSVIQSFLMNEQFF.

Regarding this clone: This sample also contains other DNA sequences that code for the same CDR3. The gene calls are TRBV19 and TRBJ1-1; unclear D gene. CDR1 and CDR2 from the germline V gene are LNHDA and SQIVND (reference sequence). The length of the CDR3 is 12 residues. V was cut by 3 bases and J by 5 bases, with 7 bases left in between. DNA for the CDR3: TGTGCCAGTAGTATTGGCAGGACTGAAGCTTTCTTT. Amino acids: CASSIGRTEAFF.